A single sample gave rise to the 29 T cell receptor beta chains below, sequenced in a study of T cells expressing NK-cell markers (TCRdb year 2020). Library preparation used 5' RACE. The reads were generated on an Illumina HiSeq 2000. TCRdb reprocessed the reads; each CDR3 protein sequence makes one entry, and DNA is unavailable. This sample's records show 400,000 to 450,000 distinct CDR3 sequences. The biggest ten clones account for 6% to 8% of the sample. Material for sequencing was blood T cells: a sorted CD56 or NKG2C T cell subset, CD4+ or CD8+ T cells, or bulk PBMC T cells (not recorded which). The receptor source for this set is a woman aged 18 to 75 in good health.

The V call is TRBV20-1, the J call TRBJ2-3. The CDR3 runs 15 residues. Germline CDR1 DFQATT, CDR2 SNEGSKA (reference sequence). CDR3 protein: CSANEEQRFTDTQYF.

The chain combines TRBV6-2 or TRBV6-3 with TRBJ2-3; the TCRdb call, TRBD1, lacks DNA for checking. The CDR3 spans 16 residues. Germline V gene lookup returns CDR1 MNHEY and CDR2 SVGEGT. The CDR3 spells CASEPGVKIGTDTQYF.

The gene calls are TRBV15 and TRBJ2-1; TCRdb indicates TRBD2, and absent DNA this call remains unverified. CDR3 length equals 16 residues. CDR1 LNHNV and CDR2 YYDKDF come from the germline V gene (reference sequence). The CDR3 is CATSRVASSGRNEQFF.

This sequence joins TRBV7-3 and TRBJ2-6; TCRdb designates TRBD1, a call that cannot be tested without DNA. Germline CDR1 is SGHTA and CDR2 is FQGTGA. The CDR3 is 14 amino acids. CDR3 in amino acids: CASTPGSGANVLTF.

J is TRBJ2-2 and V is TRBV4-3. Germline loops: CDR1 LGHNA, CDR2 YSLEER. CDR3 size: 14 residues. CDR3 residues: CASSQATDTGELFF.

The V call is TRBV28, the J call TRBJ2-1; there is no DNA to check the TCRdb D call of TRBD2. Germline V CDR1 and CDR2: MDHEN, SYDVKM. This CDR3 region has 16 residues. CDR3 amino acids: CASSSPTAGSYNEQFF.

This chain's CDR3 is CASSLRAGRYSYEQYF. V gene TRBV7-2 combines with J gene TRBJ2-7; lacking DNA, the TRBD1 call made by TCRdb goes unchecked. CDR1 and CDR2 from the germline V gene are SGHTA and FQGNSA. The CDR3 sequence is 16 residues long.

The chain employs TRBV2 and TRBJ2-7; TCRdb's assignment of TRBD1 cannot be checked, as there is no DNA. The CDR3 runs 14 residues. Per the germline V gene, CDR1 is SNHLY and CDR2 is FYNNEI. CDR3 amino acids: CASSEMGPLDEQYF.

V and J are TRBV11-2 and TRBJ2-2; TCRdb selects TRBD2, and the lack of DNA leaves this call unchecked. Germline assignment: CDR1 SGHAT and CDR2 FQNNGV. There are 15 residues in the CDR3. CDR3 region: CASSSSGRLGGELFF.

The rearrangement uses TRBV7-2 and TRBJ2-5. The CDR3 consists of 15 residues. Per germline, CDR1 SGHTA and CDR2 FQGNSA. Here the CDR3 reads CASSLGRGGFQTQYF.

The chain uses TRBV28 and TRBJ2-1; TCRdb outputs TRBD1, but without DNA this stays unchecked. The CDR3 is 11 amino acids. The germline gives CDR1 MDHEN, CDR2 SYDVKM. The CDR3 here is CAAQGYNEQFF.

This chain connects TRBV20-1 to TRBJ1-2; the D call from TCRdb, TRBD1, cannot be confirmed without DNA. This CDR3 comprises 12 residues. The V gene's germline CDR1 is DFQATT and CDR2 SNEGSKA (reference sequence). CDR3 sequence reads: CSAIRVGYGYTF.

The rearrangement uses TRBV6-5 and TRBJ2-3; TCRdb selects TRBD1, and the lack of DNA leaves this call unchecked. This CDR3 spans 15 amino acids. Germline CDR1 and CDR2: MNHEY and SVGAGI. This chain's CDR3 is CASSFRWGGRDTQYF.

This chain links TRBV30 with TRBJ1-5. Germline lookup yields CDR1 GTSNPN and CDR2 SVGIG (reference sequence). This CDR3 has 13 amino acids. CDR3 sequence: CAWTSGGNKPQHF.

This sequence joins TRBV12-3 or TRBV12-4 and TRBJ1-1; lacking DNA, the TRBD1 call made by TCRdb goes unchecked. This CDR3 is built from 12 residues. The CDR3 spells CASRPGPWEAFF.

The chain combines TRBV28 with TRBJ1-2. Germline CDR1 is MDHEN and CDR2 is SYDVKM. The CDR3 is 13 amino acids. CDR3 sequence: CASSFRQGSGYTF.

This chain connects TRBV20-1 to TRBJ1-1. The CDR3 spans 11 residues. In germline, CDR1 is DFQATT, CDR2 SNEGSKA (reference sequence). CDR3 sequence: CSAPSNTEAFF.

This chain uses TRBV9 with TRBJ2-5; TCRdb names TRBD2, which stays unverified in the absence of DNA. The length of the CDR3 is 15 residues. CDR1 is SGDLS, CDR2 YYNGEE, per germline. The CDR3 region is CASSVGPGTLETQYF.

This chain joins TRBV18 and TRBJ2-1; with no DNA, the TCRdb D assignment of TRBD2 cannot be verified. The CDR3 extends over 13 amino acids. CDR1 is KGHSH and CDR2 is LQKENI in the germline V gene. The CDR3 here is CASSPPLVEEQFF.

The chain has TRBV20-1 and TRBJ2-1; lacking DNA, the TRBD2 call made by TCRdb goes unchecked. The CDR3 totals 14 residues. Per germline, CDR1 DFQATT and CDR2 SNEGSKA (reference sequence). This chain's CDR3 is CSAILAGVNNEQFF.

V usage is TRBV20-1 and J usage is TRBJ1-2; TCRdb lists TRBD1, though no DNA is available to test this call. Germline values: CDR1 DFQATT, CDR2 SNEGSKA (reference sequence). This CDR3 comprises 15 residues. This chain's CDR3 is CSASLLQGIMGGYTF.

CDR3 loop: CASRTRGNGELFF. The chain is built from TRBV6-2 or TRBV6-3 and TRBJ2-2; TCRdb's D gene call, TRBD1, goes unchecked for lack of DNA. Germline lookup yields CDR1 MNHEY and CDR2 SVGEGT. The CDR3 covers 13 residues.

This rearrangement joins TRBV10-1 to TRBJ2-1; TCRdb's D gene call, TRBD2, goes unchecked for lack of DNA. Germline assignment: CDR1 WNHNN and CDR2 SYGVQD (reference sequence). This CDR3 region has 18 residues. The CDR3 sequence: CASSEGLAGGSSYNEQFF.

J is TRBJ2-7 and V is TRBV5-8; TCRdb proposes TRBD2, but this gene call is untestable without DNA. CDR1 and CDR2 (germline): SGHTS, YDEGEE. The CDR3 consists of 15 residues. CDR3 sequence: CASSLRLAGVYEQYF.

The chain employs TRBV20-1 and TRBJ1-1; TCRdb gives TRBD1 as the D gene, but with no DNA this cannot be confirmed. CDR3 length: 14 residues. From germline, CDR1 is DFQATT and CDR2 SNEGSKA (reference sequence). The CDR3 here is CSARRGTDKIEAFF.

The gene calls are TRBV6-5 and TRBJ2-7. Per germline, CDR1 MNHEY and CDR2 SVGAGI. CDR3 length: 14 amino acids. CDR3 sequence reads: CASSYSDPSYEQYF.

The chain recombines TRBV6-5 with TRBJ2-3; as DNA is missing, the TRBD2 call by TCRdb cannot be tested. There are 11 residues in the CDR3. Germline lookup yields CDR1 MNHEY and CDR2 SVGAGI. The CDR3 spells CASTRGRTQYF.

This chain links TRBV7-9 with TRBJ2-4; no DNA is available, so the TRBD1 call from TCRdb remains unchecked. Germline CDR1 reads SEHNR; CDR2 reads FQNEAQ (reference sequence). CDR3 length equals 16 residues. CDR3 sequence reads: CASSLAGDLAKNIQYF.

The rearrangement joins TRBV19 to TRBJ2-3; TCRdb's D gene call, TRBD2, goes unchecked for lack of DNA. Germline lookup yields CDR1 LNHDA and CDR2 SQIVND (reference sequence). This CDR3 spans 15 amino acids. The CDR3 sequence is CASSAEREAADTQYF.